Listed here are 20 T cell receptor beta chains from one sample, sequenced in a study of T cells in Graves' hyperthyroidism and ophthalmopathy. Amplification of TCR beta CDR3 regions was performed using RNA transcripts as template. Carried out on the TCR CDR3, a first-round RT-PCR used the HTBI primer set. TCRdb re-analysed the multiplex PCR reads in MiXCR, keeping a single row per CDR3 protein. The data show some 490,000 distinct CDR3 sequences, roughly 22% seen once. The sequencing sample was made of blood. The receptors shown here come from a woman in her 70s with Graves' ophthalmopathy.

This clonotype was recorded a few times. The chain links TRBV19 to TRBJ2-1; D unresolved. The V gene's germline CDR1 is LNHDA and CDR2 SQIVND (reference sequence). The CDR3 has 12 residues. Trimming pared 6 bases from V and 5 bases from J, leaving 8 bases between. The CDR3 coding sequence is TGTGCCAGTAGGATCGCCGACAATGAGCAGTTCTTC. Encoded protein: CASRIADNEQFF. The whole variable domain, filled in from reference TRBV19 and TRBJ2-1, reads DGGITQSPKYLFRKEGQNVTLSCEQNLNHDAMYWYRQDPGQGLRLIYYSQIVNDFQKGDIAEGYSVSREKKESFPLTVTSAQKNPTAFYLCASRIADNEQFFGPGTRLTVL.

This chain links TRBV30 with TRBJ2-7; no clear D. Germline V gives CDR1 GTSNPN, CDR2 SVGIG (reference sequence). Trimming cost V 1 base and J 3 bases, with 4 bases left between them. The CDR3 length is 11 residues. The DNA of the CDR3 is TGTGCCTGGAGTGCTGGCTACGAGCAGTACTTC. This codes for CAWSAGYEQYF. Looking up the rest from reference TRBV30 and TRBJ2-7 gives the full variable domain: SQTIHQWPATLVQPVGSPLSLECTVEGTSNPNLYWYRQAAGRGLQLLFYSVGIGQISSEVPQNLSASRPQDRQFILSSKKLLLSDSGFYLCAWSAGYEQYFGPGTRLTVT.

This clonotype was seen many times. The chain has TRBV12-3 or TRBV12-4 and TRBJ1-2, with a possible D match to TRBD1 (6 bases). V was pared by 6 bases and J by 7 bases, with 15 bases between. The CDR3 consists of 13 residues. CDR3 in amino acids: CASRPGQRSGYTF. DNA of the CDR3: TGTGCCAGCAGACCGGGACAACGCTCTGGCTACACCTTC.

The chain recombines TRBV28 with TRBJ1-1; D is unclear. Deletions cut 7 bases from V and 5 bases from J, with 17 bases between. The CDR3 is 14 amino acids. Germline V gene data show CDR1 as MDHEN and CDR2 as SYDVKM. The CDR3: CASTTLRVRTEAFF. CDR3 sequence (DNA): TGTGCCAGCACGACCCTGCGGGTTAGGACTGAAGCTTTCTTT.

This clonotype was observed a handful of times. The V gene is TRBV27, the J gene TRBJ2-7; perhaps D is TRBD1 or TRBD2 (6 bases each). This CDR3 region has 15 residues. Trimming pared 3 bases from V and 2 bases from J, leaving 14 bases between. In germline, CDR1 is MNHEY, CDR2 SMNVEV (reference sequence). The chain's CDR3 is CASSLSGGSAYEQYF. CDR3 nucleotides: TGTGCCAGCAGTTTGTCCGGGGGCTCAGCCTACGAGCAGTACTTC.

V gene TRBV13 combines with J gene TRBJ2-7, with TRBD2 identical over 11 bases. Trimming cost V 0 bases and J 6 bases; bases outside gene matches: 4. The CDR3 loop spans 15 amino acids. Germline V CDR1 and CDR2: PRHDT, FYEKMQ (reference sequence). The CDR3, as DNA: TGTGCCAGCAGCTTAGGACTAGCGGGAGCCGGCGAGCAGTACTTC. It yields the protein CASSLGLAGAGEQYF. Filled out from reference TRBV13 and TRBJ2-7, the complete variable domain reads AAGVIQSPRHLIKEKRETATLKCYPIPRHDTVYWYQQGPGQDPQFLISFYEKMQSDKGSIPDRFSAQQFSDYHSELNMSSLELGDSALYFCASSLGLAGAGEQYFGPGTRLTVT.

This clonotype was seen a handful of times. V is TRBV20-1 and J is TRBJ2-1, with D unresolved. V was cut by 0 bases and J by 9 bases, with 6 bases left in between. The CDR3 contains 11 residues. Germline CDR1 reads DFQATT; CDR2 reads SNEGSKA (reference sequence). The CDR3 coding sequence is TGCAGTGCTAGAGAAGGCATTGAGCAGTTCTTC. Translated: CSAREGIEQFF.

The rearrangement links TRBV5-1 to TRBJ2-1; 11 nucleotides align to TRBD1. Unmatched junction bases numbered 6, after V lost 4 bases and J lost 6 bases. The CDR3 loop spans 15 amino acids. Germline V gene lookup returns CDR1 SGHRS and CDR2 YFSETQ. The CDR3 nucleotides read TGCGCCAGCAGCGCCGGGACAGGGGGGTCCAATGAGCAGTTCTTC. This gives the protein CASSAGTGGSNEQFF. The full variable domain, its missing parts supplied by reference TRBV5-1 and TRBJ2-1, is KAGVTQTPRYLIKTRGQQVTLSCSPISGHRSVSWYQQTPGQGLQFLFEYFSETQRNKGNFPGRFSGRQFSNSRSEMNVSTLELGDSALYLCASSAGTGGSNEQFFGPGTRLTVL.

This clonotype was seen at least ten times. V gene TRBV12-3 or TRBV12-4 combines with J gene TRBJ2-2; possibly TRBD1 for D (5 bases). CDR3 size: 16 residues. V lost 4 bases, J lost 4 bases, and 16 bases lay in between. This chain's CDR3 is CASSSVPAGPTGELFF. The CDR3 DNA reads TGTGCCAGCAGTTCTGTCCCGGCAGGGCCCACCGGGGAGCTGTTTTTT.

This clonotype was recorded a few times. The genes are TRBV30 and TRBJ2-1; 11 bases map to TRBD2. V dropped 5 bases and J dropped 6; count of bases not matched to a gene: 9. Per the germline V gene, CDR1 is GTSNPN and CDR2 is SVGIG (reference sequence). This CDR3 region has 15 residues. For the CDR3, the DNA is TGTGCCTGGTGCTTCGGGACTAGCGGATGCAATGAGCAGTTCTTC. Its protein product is CAWCFGTSGCNEQFF.

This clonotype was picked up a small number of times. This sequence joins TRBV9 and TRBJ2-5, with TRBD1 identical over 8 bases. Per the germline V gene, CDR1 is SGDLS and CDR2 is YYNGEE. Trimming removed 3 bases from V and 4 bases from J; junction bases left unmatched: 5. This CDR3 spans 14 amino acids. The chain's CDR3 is CASSGRGLGETQYF. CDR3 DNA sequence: TGTGCCAGCAGCGGCAGGGGGCTAGGAGAGACCCAGTACTTC.

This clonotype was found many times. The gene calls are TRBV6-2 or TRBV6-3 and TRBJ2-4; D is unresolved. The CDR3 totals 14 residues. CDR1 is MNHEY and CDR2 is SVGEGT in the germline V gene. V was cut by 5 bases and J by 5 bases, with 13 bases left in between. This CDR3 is CASSPQITQNIQYF. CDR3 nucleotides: TGTGCCAGCAGTCCTCAGATAACCCAAAACATTCAGTACTTC.

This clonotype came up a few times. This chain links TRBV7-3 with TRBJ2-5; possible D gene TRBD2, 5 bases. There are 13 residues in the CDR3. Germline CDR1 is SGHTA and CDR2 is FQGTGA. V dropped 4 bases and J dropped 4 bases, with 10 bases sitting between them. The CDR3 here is CASSWSGGETQYF. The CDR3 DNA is TGTGCCAGCAGCTGGAGCGGAGGAGAGACCCAGTACTTC.

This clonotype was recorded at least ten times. Written as DNA, the CDR3 is TGTGCCTGGGCGTCAGGCAGTAACACTGAAGCTTTCTTT. It translates to CAWASGSNTEAFF. The chain is built from TRBV30 and TRBJ1-1; D not resolved. The germline V gene encodes CDR1 GTSNPN and CDR2 SVGIG (reference sequence). V was cut by 5 bases and J by 2 bases, with 12 bases left in between. This CDR3 contains 13 residues.

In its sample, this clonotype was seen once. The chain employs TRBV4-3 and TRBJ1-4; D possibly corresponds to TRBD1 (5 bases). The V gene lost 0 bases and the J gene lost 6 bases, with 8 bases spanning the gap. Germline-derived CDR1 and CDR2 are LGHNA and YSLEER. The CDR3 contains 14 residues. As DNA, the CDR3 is TGCGCCAGCAGCCAAGATGCGGGGGATGAAAAACTGTTTTTT. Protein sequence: CASSQDAGDEKLFF.

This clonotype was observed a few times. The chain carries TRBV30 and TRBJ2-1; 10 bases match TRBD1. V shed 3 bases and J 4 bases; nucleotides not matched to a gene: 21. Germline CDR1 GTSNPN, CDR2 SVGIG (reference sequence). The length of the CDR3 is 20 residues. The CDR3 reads CAWSERDRGMVPSTYNEQFF. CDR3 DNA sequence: TGTGCCTGGAGCGAGAGGGACAGGGGAATGGTCCCGTCGACATACAATGAGCAGTTCTTC.

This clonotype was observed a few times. The CDR3 DNA reads as TGTGCCAGCAGCCGCTGGACAGGGAGGAGCACCGGGGAGCTGTTTTTT. It is translated as CASSRWTGRSTGELFF. The chain is built from TRBV12-3 or TRBV12-4 and TRBJ2-2; 8 nucleotides align to TRBD1. The CDR3 contains 16 residues. V shed 6 bases and J 4 bases; nucleotides not matched to a gene: 10.

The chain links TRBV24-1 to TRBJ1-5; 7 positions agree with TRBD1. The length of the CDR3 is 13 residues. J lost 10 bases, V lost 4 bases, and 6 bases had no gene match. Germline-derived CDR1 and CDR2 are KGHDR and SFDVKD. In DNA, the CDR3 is TGTGCCACCAGTGAGCTGACAGGGTCCCCCCAGCATTTT. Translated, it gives CATSELTGSPQHF.

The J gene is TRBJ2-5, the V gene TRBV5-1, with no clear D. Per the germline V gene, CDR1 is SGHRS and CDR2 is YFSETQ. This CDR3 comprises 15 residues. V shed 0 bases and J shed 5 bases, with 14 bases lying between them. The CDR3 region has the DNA TGCGCCAGCAGCTTGGAACGCCCGGCCCGGGAGACCCAGTACTTC. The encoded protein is CASSLERPARETQYF.

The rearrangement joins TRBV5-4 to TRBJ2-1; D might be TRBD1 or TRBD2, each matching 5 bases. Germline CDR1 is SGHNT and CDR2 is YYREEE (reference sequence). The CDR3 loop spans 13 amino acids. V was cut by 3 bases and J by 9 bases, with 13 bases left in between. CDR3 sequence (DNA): TGTGCCAGCAGCTATGTCGAGGGGCCTGAGCAGTTCTTC. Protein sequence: CASSYVEGPEQFF.